The 25 T cell receptor beta chains below come from one sample, sequenced in a study of blood T cells in healthy people across ages (dated by TCRdb to between 2015 and 2016). The library was made by 5' RACE. The listed sequencing device is Illumina HiSeq 2500. The second PCR ran for about 7 to 11 cycles and used a J-beta primer mix along with a sample-barcoded 5' primer. TCRdb cleaned the public reads at Q25 with fastp, built clones with MiXCR and kept in-frame beta chains. Identical CDR3 protein sequences are pooled into one entry, listed with their most common genes and DNA. The sample profile shows roughly 1,700,000 distinct CDR3 sequences; 28% of them were found once. The ten largest clonotypes hold approximately 7.7% of the sample. Sequenced input: blood. The receptors originated from a woman in her thirties in good health.

This clonotype has at least ten counts. The V and J genes are TRBV10-3 and TRBJ2-7; TRBD2 agrees at 9 bases. Germline CDR1 ENHRY, CDR2 SYGVKD. The length of the CDR3 is 17 residues. V shed 4 bases and J 0 bases; nucleotides not matched to a gene: 10. The CDR3 sequence: CAISGVFSGGSSYEQYF. The CDR3 nucleotides are TGTGCCATCAGTGGGGTATTTAGCGGGGGTAGCTCCTACGAGCAGTACTTC.

This clonotype has a handful of counts. As DNA, the CDR3 is TGCGCCAGCAGCCCGACGGGGGGCATCAACGAGCAGTACTTC. It is translated as CASSPTGGINEQYF. V usage is TRBV5-1 and J usage is TRBJ2-7; tentative D call: TRBD2 (7 bases). CDR1 is SGHRS, CDR2 YFSETQ, per germline. There are 14 residues in the CDR3. Trimming took 4 bases from V and 5 from J, leaving 16 bases between them.

A few counts support this clonotype. The chain links TRBV29-1 to TRBJ1-2; 9 bases are a match to TRBD1. The CDR3 has 13 amino acids. V gave up 7 bases and J gave up 8 bases; unmatched junction bases: 11. CDR1 is SQVTM, CDR2 ANQGSEA, per germline. The CDR3 DNA sequence: TGCAGCGGAGGACAGGGGTTTCGTCGGGGCTACACCTTC. This codes for CSGGQGFRRGYTF.

The V gene is TRBV6-5, the J gene TRBJ1-1; a possible D gene is TRBD1 (5 bases). The V end was cut by 2 bases, the J end by 7 bases, with 5 bases between. The CDR3 covers 11 residues. Germline CDR1 MNHEY, CDR2 SVGAGI. DNA of the CDR3: TGTGCCAGCAGTTACGGGGGTGAAGCTTTCTTT. The encoded protein is CASSYGGEAFF.

In its sample, this clonotype was seen a few times. The CDR3 region is CSASLYATGELFF. CDR3 DNA sequence: TGCAGTGCTAGTCTCTATGCCACCGGGGAGCTGTTTTTT. J is TRBJ2-2 and V is TRBV20-1; D gene ambiguous. The CDR3 consists of 13 residues. Germline V gene data show CDR1 as DFQATT and CDR2 as SNEGSKA (reference sequence). V was trimmed by 3 bases and J by 4 bases, leaving 9 bases between them.

The chain couples TRBV6-2 or TRBV6-3 to TRBJ2-7, with TRBD2 identical over 9 bases. The CDR3 sequence is 16 residues long. J was trimmed by 6 bases and V by 2 bases; bases with no gene match: 11. Germline V lookup: CDR1 MNHEY, CDR2 SVGEGT. The CDR3 here is CASSYPPASGTIEQYF. In DNA form, the CDR3 reads TGTGCCAGCAGTTACCCACCCGCTAGCGGGACGATCGAGCAGTACTTC.

The chain uses TRBV3-1 and TRBJ2-7, with TRBD1 matching 8 bases. Germline values: CDR1 LGHDT, CDR2 YNNKEL (reference sequence). Trimming cost V 2 bases and J 6 bases; bases outside gene matches: 3. CDR3 length equals 13 residues. CDR3 sequence: CASSQYDRGEQYF. In DNA form, the CDR3 reads TGTGCCAGCAGCCAATACGACAGGGGCGAGCAGTACTTC.

This rearrangement joins TRBV6-5 to TRBJ2-1; D unclear. The CDR3 covers 13 residues. Germline-derived CDR1 and CDR2 are MNHEY and SVGAGI. The V end lost 7 bases, the J end lost 9 bases, and 16 bases lay between the germline ends. CDR3 coding DNA: TGTGCCAGCAAACCCAACCCTTTTGGTGAGCAGTTCTTC. This encodes CASKPNPFGEQFF.

This chain uses TRBV5-1 with TRBJ1-2; unclear D gene. The CDR3 sequence is 13 residues long. Trimming took 4 bases from V and 5 from J, leaving 12 bases between them. Germline CDR1 and CDR2: SGHRS and YFSETQ. The CDR3 sequence is CASSHNDGYGYTF. The CDR3 DNA reads TGCGCCAGCAGCCACAATGACGGATATGGCTACACCTTC.

The genes are TRBV6-6 and TRBJ2-4; no clear D gene. The better agreement between TRBJ2-7 and the DNA end casts doubt on the J call. The CDR3 contains 15 residues. Germline values: CDR1 MNHNY, CDR2 SVGAGI (reference sequence). Written as DNA, the CDR3 is TGTGCCAGCAGTTCAGAGGCAGTCCGATCCTACGAGCAGTACTTC. This sequence encodes CASSSEAVRSYEQYF.

This clonotype turned up a few times. The chain carries TRBV12-3 or TRBV12-4 and TRBJ2-4, with 8 bases fitting TRBD2. V was pared by 2 bases and J by 6 bases, with 6 bases of the junction left unmatched. The CDR3 is 15 residues long. This CDR3 reads CASSLSASGGNIQYF. The CDR3 DNA is TGTGCCAGCAGTTTATCGGCCAGCGGGGGAAACATTCAGTACTTC.

J is TRBJ2-5 and V is TRBV7-3; D uncertain. This CDR3 comprises 14 residues. Between the trimmed V and J ends, which lost 5 bases and 4 bases, there was a span of 14 bases. CDR1 SGHTA and CDR2 FQGTGA come from the germline V gene. The CDR3 sequence: CASSAGALGETQYF. The CDR3 nucleotides are TGTGCCAGCAGCGCAGGTGCCTTAGGAGAGACCCAGTACTTC.

The CDR3 loop reads CSGGGRSYNEQFF. The CDR3 DNA sequence: TGCAGCGGGGGCGGACGATCCTACAATGAGCAGTTCTTC. The chain is built from TRBV29-1 and TRBJ2-1, with D possibly TRBD1 on 5 matching bases. Trimming pared 7 bases from V and 1 base from J, leaving 11 bases between. Germline V lookup: CDR1 SQVTM, CDR2 ANQGSEA. This CDR3 contains 13 residues.

This clonotype appeared a few times. Mismatch with germline at one junction end may stem from a read error. The genes are TRBV30 and TRBJ1-5; D gene uncertain. The CDR3 totals 12 residues. The germline gives CDR1 GTSNPN, CDR2 SVGIG (reference sequence). The CDR3 is CTWSVYSQPQHF. CDR3 nucleotides: TGTACCTGGAGTGTCTACAGTCAGCCCCAGCATTTT. Complete variable domain (other parts from reference TRBV30 and TRBJ1-5): SQTIHQWPATLVQPVGSPLSLECTVEGTSNPNLYWYRQAAGRGLQLLFYSVGIGQISSEVPQNLSASRPQDRQFILSSKKLLLSDSGFYLCTWSVYSQPQHFGDGTRLSIL.

V and J are TRBV3-1 and TRBJ2-2, with 8 bases lining up with TRBD1. The V segment lost 4 bases and the J segment 7 bases; nucleotides outside the gene matches: 5. CDR1 and CDR2 from the germline V gene are LGHDT and YNNKEL (reference sequence). The CDR3 covers 14 residues. The CDR3 bases are TGTGCCAGCAGCCGAGGACAGGGAAACGGGGAGCTGTTTTTT. It is translated as CASSRGQGNGELFF.

This clonotype was recorded once. A read error may be the cause here, since a much bigger clone is one base away. The chain joins TRBV29-1 to TRBJ2-7; D not resolved. Gene TRBJ2-4 matches the end of the DNA better, so the J call may be wrong. Germline CDR1 reads SQVTM; CDR2 reads ANQGSEA. The CDR3 is 12 residues long. CDR3 DNA: TGCAGCCCCCTCGACGAAGGTAACATTCAGTACTTC. This gives the protein CSPLDEGNIQYF.

As regards this clonotype: One end of the junction varies from germline; a read error may be responsible. The genes are TRBV10-3 and TRBJ1-2; D perhaps matches TRBD1 (6 bases). The CDR3 loop spans 14 amino acids. Per germline, CDR1 ENHRY and CDR2 SYGVKD. CDR3 nucleotides: TGTGCCATCAGGAATGACGAACAGGGCCATGGCTACACTTTC. Amino acid sequence: CAIRNDEQGHGYTF.

This clonotype was detected many times. The gene calls are TRBV29-1 and TRBJ1-4, with 7 positions matching TRBD1. This CDR3 region has 15 residues. Germline assignment: CDR1 SQVTM and CDR2 ANQGSEA. Losses at the gene ends were 0 bases for V and 6 bases for J; bases not matched to a gene: 7. In nucleotides, the CDR3 is TGCAGCGTTGAAGATCGGACAGGCTTGGATGAAAAACTGTTTTTT. This codes for CSVEDRTGLDEKLFF. Full variable domain (remainder filled in from reference TRBV29-1 and TRBJ1-4): SAVISQKPSRDICQRGTSLTIQCQVDSQVTMMFWYRQQPGQSLTLIATANQGSEATYESGFVIDKFPISRPNLTFSTLTVSNMSPEDSSIYLCSVEDRTGLDEKLFFGSGTQLSVL.

The chain carries TRBV12-3 or TRBV12-4 and TRBJ1-4; 7 bases match TRBD1. The CDR3 consists of 16 residues. V dropped 3 bases and J dropped 5; count of bases not matched to a gene: 9. CDR3 in DNA: TGTGCCAGCAGTTTTGTAGGGGGCGCAAGGAATGAAAAACTGTTTTTT. Its translation is CASSFVGGARNEKLFF.

The chain joins TRBV7-3 to TRBJ2-7, with 12 bases aligning to TRBD2. Germline-derived CDR1 and CDR2 are SGHTA and FQGTGA. The CDR3 loop spans 21 amino acids. V gave up 6 bases and J gave up 0 bases; unmatched junction bases: 21. CDR3 nucleotide sequence: TGTGCCAGCAGTCTGGGATGGCGGGGACTAGCGGGCGCCTGCAGCTCCTACGAGCAGTACTTC. Its translation: CASSLGWRGLAGACSSYEQYF.

The chain is built from TRBV13 and TRBJ2-7; tentative D call: TRBD2 (6 bases). V lost 7 bases and J 6 bases, leaving 16 bases between the germline ends. Germline-derived CDR1 and CDR2 are PRHDT and FYEKMQ (reference sequence). This CDR3 spans 13 amino acids. DNA for the CDR3: TGTGCCAGCACCGAATCCTCGGGGGTCGAGCAGTACTTC. It specifies CASTESSGVEQYF.

As to this clonotype: Relative to the germline gene, one junction end is altered; a read error may explain this. V gene TRBV29-1 combines with J gene TRBJ2-1; tentatively, D is TRBD1 (5 bases). The CDR3 is 16 residues long. The germline V gene has CDR1 SQVTM and CDR2 ANQGSEA. CDR3: CGVEPGSGVGYNEQFF. The CDR3 DNA reads as TGCGGCGTTGAACCAGGGTCTGGGGTGGGCTACAATGAGCAGTTCTTC.

The chain recombines TRBV7-6 with TRBJ2-7; a weak D match, TRBD1 (6 bases). Germline values: CDR1 SGHVS, CDR2 FNYEAQ. Trimming took 4 bases from V and 4 from J, leaving 20 bases between them. The CDR3 is 16 residues long. DNA for the CDR3: TGTGCCAGCAGCTCTCTTCAGGGGAAGGGGTGGTACGAGCAGTACTTC. This gives the protein CASSSLQGKGWYEQYF.

V is TRBV7-9 and J is TRBJ1-2; the match to TRBD1 covers 7 bases. The CDR3 loop spans 12 amino acids. Germline CDR1 is SEHNR and CDR2 is FQNEAQ (reference sequence). After removal of 7 bases from V and 12 bases from J, the junction contained 11 bases not matched to a gene. The CDR3 DNA follows: TGTGCCAGCACCGGACCAGGGGGAGGCCACACCTTC. This codes for CASTGPGGGHTF.

This clonotype turned up a few times. The CDR3 bases are TGCGCCAGCAGCCCCTTCGAAGGACCCTACGGCTCCTACAATGAGCAGTTCTTC. Encoded protein: CASSPFEGPYGSYNEQFF. The chain uses TRBV4-3 and TRBJ2-1; the D is unclear. The germline V and J ends were trimmed by 4 bases and 0 bases, with 19 bases remaining between them. CDR1 and CDR2 from the germline V gene are LGHNA and YSLEER. This CDR3 comprises 18 residues.